One TCR beta chain is described in this entry. The antigen is undetermined. The source of the sample is a study of T cells expressing NK-cell markers. Overall study findings and caveats: Of the CD8+ T cell pool in six donors, roughly 1.0-8% was accounted for by dominant NKG2C+ clonotypes. These clonotypes additionally ranked first within the CD3+CD56-NKG2C+ fraction of several donors.

Germline V lookup: CDR1 GTSNPN, CDR2 SVGIG (reference sequence). CDR3 length equals 14 residues. Reprocessing the 5' RACE reads, TCRdb reports a single entry for every CDR3 protein and omits DNA. This repertoire includes 550,000 to 600,000 distinct CDR3 sequences. The sequencing input was blood T cells: a sorted CD56 or NKG2C T cell subset, CD4+ or CD8+ T cells, or bulk PBMC T cells (not recorded which). This clonotype was sampled from a man between 18 and 35 years old in good health. The chain joins TRBV30 to TRBJ2-2; TCRdb's D call, TRBD2, is unchecked because there is no DNA. The CDR3 protein is CAFRAGVYTGELFF.